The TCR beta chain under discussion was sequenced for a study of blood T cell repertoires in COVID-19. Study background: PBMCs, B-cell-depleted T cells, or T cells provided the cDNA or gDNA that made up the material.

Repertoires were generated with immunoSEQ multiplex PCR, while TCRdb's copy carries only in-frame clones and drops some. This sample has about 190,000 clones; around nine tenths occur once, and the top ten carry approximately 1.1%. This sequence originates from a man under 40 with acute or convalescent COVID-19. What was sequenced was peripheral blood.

CDR3 nucleotides: TGTGCCAGCAGTAGCCTAGCGGGAAGGCTTGAGACCCAGTACTTC. Amino acids: CASSSLAGRLETQYF. This chain connects TRBV28 to TRBJ2-5, with 9 bases fitting TRBD2. The CDR3 covers 15 residues. The V segment lost 5 bases and the J segment 5 bases; nucleotides outside the gene matches: 9. Per the germline V gene, CDR1 is MDHEN and CDR2 is SYDVKM.